The 21 T cell receptor beta chains below all came from one sample that was sequenced in a study of blood T cell repertoires in COVID-19. TCRdb's copy holds only in-frame clones and misses some; the assay was immunoSEQ multiplex PCR. The profile covers more than 300,000 clones, with around nine tenths appearing a single time and less than 9.5% taken by the ten largest. The sample was PBMCs or T cells enriched from blood (not recorded which). Receptors originate from a woman aged 30 to 39 who had recovered from COVID-19.

A remark on this clone: Other DNA sequences of this sample code for an identical CDR3. The chain couples TRBV15 to TRBJ2-7, with D perhaps TRBD2 (6 bases). CDR3 length equals 13 residues. The germline V and J ends were trimmed by 0 bases and 4 bases, with 7 bases remaining between them. Germline CDR1 and CDR2: LNHNV and YYDKDF (reference sequence). This CDR3 reads CATSREGGYEQYF. CDR3 coding DNA: TGTGCCACCAGCAGAGAGGGGGGTTACGAGCAGTACTTC.

The chain carries TRBV7-2 and TRBJ1-5; no clear D gene. This CDR3 has 15 amino acids. Looked up from germline, CDR1 is SGHTA and CDR2 is FQGNSA. With 1 base removed from V and 0 bases from J, the gap between germline ends came to 7 bases. In nucleotides, the CDR3 is TGTGCCAGCAGCTTAGTTTTAAATAGCAATCAGCCCCAGCATTTT. It codes for CASSLVLNSNQPQHF.

The genes are TRBV27 and TRBJ2-7; possible D gene TRBD1, 6 bases. Trimming removed 3 bases at V and 7 bases at J, with 16 bases between. CDR3 length equals 14 residues. Germline CDR1 reads MNHEY; CDR2 reads SMNVEV (reference sequence). For the CDR3, the DNA is TGTGCCAGCAGTTTCTCGTCGGACAGACTAGAGCAGTACTTC. This translates into CASSFSSDRLEQYF.

The rearrangement links TRBV4-2 to TRBJ2-7; D may be TRBD1 (6 bases). Germline CDR1 reads LGHNA; CDR2 reads YNFKEQ. The V end was cut by 4 bases, the J end by 0 bases, with 13 bases between. The CDR3 sequence is 15 residues long. The CDR3 DNA follows: TGTGCCAGCAGCCCCCAGGGGTCAAGCTCCTACGAGCAGTACTTC. It translates to CASSPQGSSSYEQYF.

The rearrangement joins TRBV7-9 to TRBJ2-7, with TRBD1 matching over 7 bases. V was pared by 5 bases and J by 4 bases, with 14 bases of the junction left unmatched. Germline V gene lookup returns CDR1 SEHNR and CDR2 FQNEAQ (reference sequence). The CDR3 runs 16 residues. The CDR3 DNA reads TGTGCCAGCAGCCCCCAAAAGGGGACAGCCTTTTACGAGCAGTACTTC. This sequence encodes CASSPQKGTAFYEQYF.

The chain joins TRBV4-1 to TRBJ1-1; D uncertain. Germline V gene sequence: CDR1 MGHRA, CDR2 YSYEKL. This CDR3 is built from 13 residues. Trimming removed 4 bases at V and 5 bases at J, with 11 bases between. CDR3 amino acids: CASSLVVSTEAFF. CDR3 nucleotide sequence: TGCGCCAGCAGCCTAGTGGTTAGTACTGAAGCTTTCTTT.

At least ten counts were recorded for this clone. In nucleotides, the CDR3 is TGTGCCAGCAGTCGGGACAGGGGGTTCGTCGGGACCGGGGAGCTGTTTTTT. As protein: CASSRDRGFVGTGELFF. The chain has TRBV27 and TRBJ2-2; TRBD1 agrees at 11 bases. Germline V CDR1 and CDR2: MNHEY, SMNVEV (reference sequence). V shed 5 bases and J 5 bases; nucleotides not matched to a gene: 10. This CDR3 contains 17 residues.

This chain uses TRBV4-3 with TRBJ1-1; tentative D call: TRBD1 (5 bases). CDR1 is LGHNA, CDR2 YSLEER, per germline. This CDR3 spans 14 amino acids. V gave up 2 bases and J gave up 4 bases, with 11 bases separating them. CDR3 coding DNA: TGCGCCAGCAGCCAACTCCTCCAGGGCACTGAAGCTTTCTTT. Translating it yields CASSQLLQGTEAFF.

The chain carries TRBV6-2 or TRBV6-3 and TRBJ2-1; D may be TRBD2 (5 bases). Germline V gives CDR1 MNHEY, CDR2 SVGEGT. This CDR3 region has 14 residues. V lost 6 bases to trimming and J lost 7 bases, with 16 bases between them. This CDR3 reads CASSPRTVGNEQFF. The CDR3 bases are TGTGCCAGCAGCCCCCGGACTGTGGGAAATGAGCAGTTCTTC.

This rearrangement joins TRBV18 to TRBJ1-4, with D perhaps matching TRBD1 (6 bases). CDR1 is KGHSH and CDR2 is LQKENI in the germline V gene. The CDR3 covers 17 residues. V was clipped by 1 base and J by 0 bases, with 12 bases between them. CDR3 loop: CASSPLQGNPTNEKLFF. The CDR3 bases are TGTGCCAGCTCACCACTGCAGGGGAACCCAACTAATGAAAAACTGTTTTTT.

The V call is TRBV9, the J call TRBJ2-3; D perhaps matches TRBD2 (6 bases). V lost 0 bases to trimming and J lost 3 bases, with 8 bases between them. The length of the CDR3 is 14 residues. The V gene's germline CDR1 is SGDLS and CDR2 YYNGEE. The CDR3 DNA reads TGTGCCAGCAGCGTAGGGGAGGTAACAGATACGCAGTATTTT. Translated: CASSVGEVTDTQYF.

The chain combines TRBV27 with TRBJ1-4; no clear D gene. Trimming pared 3 bases from V and 7 bases from J, leaving 6 bases between. The germline V gene has CDR1 MNHEY and CDR2 SMNVEV (reference sequence). CDR3 size: 12 residues. For the CDR3, the DNA is TGTGCCAGCAGTTTTTCAGGTGAAAAACTGTTTTTT. It encodes CASSFSGEKLFF.

This clone was recorded a few times. The V and J genes are TRBV6-6 and TRBJ2-7; D is ambiguous. The CDR3 is made up of 14 amino acids. Germline CDR1 and CDR2: MNHNY and SVGAGI (reference sequence). V lost 3 bases to trimming and J lost 1 base, with 10 bases between them. In DNA form, the CDR3 reads TGTGCCAGCAGTTATCCCCCCGAGTCCTACGAGCAGTACTTC. Its protein product is CASSYPPESYEQYF.

The chain links TRBV28 to TRBJ1-2; 7 nucleotides agree with TRBD1. There are 12 residues in the CDR3. The V gene's germline CDR1 is MDHEN and CDR2 SYDVKM. Trimming removed 6 bases from V and 7 bases from J; junction bases left unmatched: 5. CDR3 sequence reads: CASRMTGSGYTF. CDR3 DNA sequence: TGTGCCAGCAGGATGACAGGGAGTGGCTACACCTTC.

This clone was counted a few times. The chain joins TRBV18 to TRBJ1-6, with D unclear. This CDR3 is 18 amino acids long. From germline, CDR1 is KGHSH and CDR2 LQKENI. V lost 4 bases, J lost 3 bases, and 19 bases lay in between. The CDR3 DNA sequence: TGTGCCAGCTCACTTGGCCCGCGGCGCGCCTTCTATAATTCACCCCTCCACTTT. The encoded protein is CASSLGPRRAFYNSPLHF.

The chain employs TRBV19 and TRBJ2-7, with D perhaps TRBD1 (7 bases). V lost 3 bases and J 1 base, leaving 13 bases between the germline ends. CDR3 length equals 15 residues. Germline-derived CDR1 and CDR2 are LNHDA and SQIVND (reference sequence). CDR3 sequence (DNA): TGTGCCAGTAGTATTCAGGGGGAGGCATCCTACGAGCAGTACTTC. The encoded protein is CASSIQGEASYEQYF.

This sequence joins TRBV4-1 and TRBJ2-3, with D possibly TRBD2 on 6 matching bases. Germline assignment: CDR1 MGHRA and CDR2 YSYEKL. V was shortened by 1 base and J by 5 bases, with 19 bases between the two germline ends. The CDR3 length is 17 residues. The CDR3 coding sequence is TGCGCCAGCAGCCAAGTAGGGATCTACCCCGGGGGAGATACGCAGTATTTT. It translates to CASSQVGIYPGGDTQYF.

The chain joins TRBV11-2 to TRBJ1-5; D unresolved. Trimming took off 2 bases at V and 7 bases at J, with 12 bases between the two ends. Germline-derived CDR1 and CDR2 are SGHAT and FQNNGV. The CDR3 has 14 amino acids. As DNA, the CDR3 is TGTGCCAGCAGCTTATTGTCGGCGGGACAGCCCCAGCATTTT. Translating it yields CASSLLSAGQPQHF.

The DNA of the CDR3 is TGCGCCAGCAGCTTGGGTCCGAAGACTCCTAGCTCCTACAATGAGCAGTTCTTC. Its translation: CASSLGPKTPSSYNEQFF. The gene calls are TRBV5-1 and TRBJ2-1; D gene ambiguous. The CDR3 is 18 residues long. Trimming stripped 0 bases from V and 0 bases from J, with 16 bases between. The germline V gene encodes CDR1 SGHRS and CDR2 YFSETQ.

The chain has TRBV19 and TRBJ1-2; D uncertain. CDR1 and CDR2 from the germline V gene are LNHDA and SQIVND (reference sequence). V was shortened by 1 base and J by 8 bases, with 11 bases between the two germline ends. This CDR3 comprises 13 residues. In nucleotides, the CDR3 is TGTGCCAGTAGTATAGCCTCCCCGGGGGGCTACACCTTC. Its protein product is CASSIASPGGYTF.

V usage is TRBV27 and J usage is TRBJ1-2; D is possibly TRBD1 (6 bases). Germline-derived CDR1 and CDR2 are MNHEY and SMNVEV (reference sequence). V dropped 2 bases and J dropped 2 bases, with 12 bases sitting between them. The CDR3 consists of 15 residues. Written as DNA, the CDR3 is TGTGCCAGCAGTTTAAAGGGGGACGGGAACTATGGCTACACCTTC. The encoded protein is CASSLKGDGNYGYTF.